The clone carrying this TCR beta chain was counted many times. The antigen is not known. Study-wide points: The larger-cohort validation was restricted to a single TCR beta V-J rearrangement rather than whole repertoires. Tumor-infiltrating Treg TCR alpha and beta sequences overlapped most with tumor naive CD4+ T cells, then blood naive.

Per germline, CDR1 KGHDR and CDR2 SFDVKD. V lost 3 bases to trimming and J lost 4 bases, with 11 bases between them. The CDR3 runs to 15 residues. Semi-nested PCR with Nested Universal Primer A followed constant-region reverse priming of full-length variable regions. From the 5' RACE reads, TCRdb called clonotypes with MiXCR, one entry per CDR3 protein. The sample contains about 10,000 distinct CDR3 sequences, around 15% of which appear only once. Cells sorted as Tregs were CD4+, CD25+ and CD127-/low. The chain uses TRBV24-1 and TRBJ2-2; D not certain. Sequencing was performed on Tregs sorted from blood. The clonotype originates from a female donor with breast cancer. Written as DNA, the CDR3 is TGTGCCACCAGTGATAGCCTCGGACGCACCGGGGAGCTGTTTTTT. Translated: CATSDSLGRTGELFF.